This T cell receptor (beta chain) was obtained from a study of graft-versus-host responses after intestinal transplantation. Across the whole study: Multivisceral, liver-intestinal, or isolated intestinal transplants were received by the recipients. Tacrolimus and steroids were given for around three years to all recipients after anti-thymocyte globulin induction.

Overall study findings and caveats: Researchers found GvH clones in recipient marrow, and some showed up first in ileum or blood.

Assay used: immunoSEQ multiplex PCR; TCRdb lists only in-frame clones, some missing. The table shows approximately 81,000 clones, with around 87% occurring only once. Trimming removed 6 bases from V and 5 bases from J, with 17 bases in between. Germline V gene sequence: CDR1 MNHNY, CDR2 SVGAGI (reference sequence). This CDR3 has 14 residues. With regard to this clone: Its specificity is not known.

The origin of this receptor is a human donor who was the organ donor for an intestinal transplant. The sequenced sample was unstimulated CD8+ T cells sorted from spleen or lymph node cells, obtained before transplant. This chain connects TRBV6-6 to TRBJ2-7; D is perhaps TRBD1 (6 bases). CDR3 residues: CASSLLGAKNEQYF. The CDR3 DNA reads as TGTGCCAGCAGCCTGCTGGGGGCTAAAAACGAGCAGTACTTC.